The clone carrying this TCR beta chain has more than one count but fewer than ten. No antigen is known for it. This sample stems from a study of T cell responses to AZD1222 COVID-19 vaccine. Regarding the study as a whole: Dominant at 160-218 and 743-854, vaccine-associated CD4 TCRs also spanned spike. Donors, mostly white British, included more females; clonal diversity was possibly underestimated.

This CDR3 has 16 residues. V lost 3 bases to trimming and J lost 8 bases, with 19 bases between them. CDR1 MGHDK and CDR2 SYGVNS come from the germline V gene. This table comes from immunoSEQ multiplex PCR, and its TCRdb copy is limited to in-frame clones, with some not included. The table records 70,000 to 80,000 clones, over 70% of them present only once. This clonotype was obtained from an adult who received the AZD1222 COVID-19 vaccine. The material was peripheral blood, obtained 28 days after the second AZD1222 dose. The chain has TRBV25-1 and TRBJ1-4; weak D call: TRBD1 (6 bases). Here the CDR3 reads CASSEIIGGRREKLFF. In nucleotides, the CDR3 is TGTGCCAGCAGTGAGATTATCGGGGGGCGACGAGAAAAACTGTTTTTT. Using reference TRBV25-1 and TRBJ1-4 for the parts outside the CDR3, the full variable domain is EADIYQTPRYLVIGTGKKITLECSQTMGHDKMYWYQQDPGMELHLIHYSYGVNSTEKGDLSSESTVSRIRTEHFPLTLESARPSHTSQYLCASSEIIGGRREKLFFGSGTQLSVL.